This T cell receptor beta chain was captured by sequencing in a study of blood T cell repertoires in COVID-19. At the level of the study: Donors in the United States, Italy and Spain gave samples during acute or convalescent COVID-19.

CDR3 size: 16 residues. Looked up from germline, CDR1 is MNHEY and CDR2 is SVGEGT. The V end was cut by 0 bases, the J end by 4 bases, with 13 bases between. As originally analysed: Nucleated cell number was recorded as an estimate derived from reference gene primer amplification. Produced via immunoSEQ multiplex PCR; TCRdb's table is partial and in-frame only. The V and J calls and clone size were taken over from that table, and D and trimming were inferred from the DNA. The sample lists some 400,000 clones; around 92% were seen once. Participants were aged about 18 to 89 years, lived in some 23 US areas, and enrolled virtually.

This receptor was obtained from a woman aged 25 to 39 who had recovered from COVID-19. What was sequenced was PBMCs or T cells enriched from blood (not recorded which). The chain couples TRBV6-2 or TRBV6-3 to TRBJ2-1; TRBD1 might be the D (6 bases). CDR3 amino acids: CASSYSSRTAYNEQFF. The CDR3 DNA is TGTGCCAGCAGTTACTCGTCACGGACAGCGTACAATGAGCAGTTCTTC.